The 5 T cell receptor beta chains below come from one sample, sequenced in a study of T cell clones after liver transplantation (dated by TCRdb to the late 2010s). Preparation of the library involved the immunoSEQ multiplex PCR assay. Not all clones reach the TCRdb copy of this immuneACCESS table, which keeps in-frame sequences only. Checked studies attribute under half of the gap to unresolved V genes and leave the rest unexplained. A total of about 6,200 clones appear in this sample, roughly 80% of them only once. Approximately 13% of the sample is in the top ten clones. The sequencing used CD8+ T cells from blood, collected 45 to 47 months after liver transplant. These receptors came from a human patient who received a liver transplant. After a transplant, the graft donor may have provided part of the T cells.

The J gene is TRBJ1-2, the V gene TRBV7-9, with D perhaps matching TRBD1 (6 bases). With 8 bases removed from V and 1 base from J, the gap between germline ends came to 11 bases. Per the germline V gene, CDR1 is SEHNR and CDR2 is FQNEAQ (reference sequence). This CDR3 contains 13 residues. This CDR3 reads CASGQGINYGYTF. DNA of the CDR3: TGTGCCAGCGGGCAGGGGATTAACTATGGCTACACCTTC.

A few counts support this clone. V usage is TRBV5-4 and J usage is TRBJ1-5; D ambiguous. Per the germline V gene, CDR1 is SGHNT and CDR2 is YYREEE (reference sequence). The CDR3 length is 12 residues. Deletions cut 9 bases from V and 9 bases from J, with 16 bases between. For the CDR3, the DNA is TGTGCCACCTCACGGGAGGGCCGGCCCCAGCATTTT. Translated: CATSREGRPQHF.

The V gene is TRBV28, the J gene TRBJ2-5; 9 nucleotides match TRBD2. CDR1 and CDR2 (germline): MDHEN, SYDVKM. V was clipped by 7 bases and J by 5 bases; unmatched bases: 8. The CDR3 loop spans 14 amino acids. CDR3 nucleotide sequence: TGTGCCAGCACCTTAGCGGGAGTAGGGGAGACCCAGTACTTC. Translated: CASTLAGVGETQYF.

This chain uses TRBV5-1 with TRBJ1-1; possibly TRBD1 for D (5 bases). V was cut by 6 bases and J by 5 bases, with 14 bases left in between. The length of the CDR3 is 13 residues. Germline values: CDR1 SGHRS, CDR2 YFSETQ. The CDR3 reads CASTLTGGTEAFF. In nucleotides, the CDR3 is TGCGCCAGCACCCTCACAGGTGGGACTGAAGCTTTCTTT.

V and J are TRBV6-6 and TRBJ2-5, with D perhaps being TRBD1 or TRBD2 (5 bases each). This CDR3 region has 13 residues. CDR1 MNHNY and CDR2 SVGAGI come from the germline V gene (reference sequence). Between the trimmed V and J ends, which lost 7 bases and 3 bases, there was a span of 12 bases. The CDR3 DNA reads TGTGCCAGCATACTCCTGGGGGAAGAGACCCAGTACTTC. It translates to CASILLGEETQYF.